This T cell receptor beta chain was profiled in a study of blood T cell repertoires in COVID-19 (dated by TCRdb to 2019 to 2021). The study in broad terms: The collaborator samples originated in the United States, Italy and Spain and spanned the acute and convalescent phases of COVID-19. The prospective study material was composed of cDNA or gDNA derived from T cells, B-cell-depleted T cells, or PBMCs. Subjects who had been exposed to COVID-19, were actively infected with it, or had recovered from it provided the deeply sampled blood TCRbeta repertoires that made up the dataset. A freely available public database, intended as a resource for researchers studying the immune response to SARS-CoV-2, is where the repertoires were released. The samples were drawn from two sources: the first 160 participants of the ongoing ImmuneRACE study, and approximately 1,300 subjects contributed by 6 global collaborators. The sample metadata nearly always contained a de-identified subject ID, COVID-19 status, age in years and sex. Where available, HLA class I and class II types were obtained from metadata supplied by the sample provider rather than from assay-based typing. Findings and caveats that apply to the study as a whole: How much clinical and demographic metadata was included differed by source and by participant, and the metadata was provided uncurated.

Points on this clone: Its antigen specificity is not known. Base qualities are not recorded, but no much larger clone differs from it by a single base.

The collaborating institutions used their own protocols to collect whole blood in K2EDTA tubes. For TCRbeta analysis, collaborators shipped samples as frozen whole blood, isolated PBMCs, or DNA extracted from either of those sample types. TCRbeta CDR3 regions were amplified from genomic DNA using the immunoSEQ Assay, a bias-controlled multiplex PCR. On the authors' methods: Nucleated cell counts per sample were estimated from amplification of reference gene primers within the assay. To quantify the absolute abundance of each unique TCRbeta CDR3 rearrangement, sequence reads were collapsed and filtered. Productive Simpson clonality was computed per sample as the square root of Simpson's diversity index over productive rearrangements. This immuneACCESS table, as held by TCRdb, lists in-frame sequences with V and J called but not all clones. Of the missing ones, under half trace to an unresolved V gene in checked studies; the others have no known cause. That table gives V, J and clone size, and the DNA gave D and trimming. Present in this sample are about 78,000 clones, around four fifths of which were seen just once. Over 9.5% of the sample goes to the ten largest clones.

From the cysteine up to the phenylalanine, the CDR3 has a length of 13 residues. Just CDR3 DNA is preserved here, 39 bases in frame from base 1. Cut back by 6 bases and 6 bases, the V and J ends lie 14 bases apart. The germline V gene yields SNHLY for CDR1 and FYNNEI for CDR2. The rearranged segments are TRBV2 and TRBJ1-2; the D segment could be TRBD1, given 6 matching bases. The TCR was taken from a human donor in a cohort sampled during active COVID-19. The sequencing sample was made of peripheral blood. The DNA sequence is given as TGTGCCAGCAGAGGAGACAGGTGGGATGGCTACACCTTC. The encoded protein is CASRGDRWDGYTF.